A selection of T cell receptor beta chains follows, all from one sample in a study of shared clonotypes between healthy human individuals. Here immunoSEQ multiplex PCR was the method, and the copy in TCRdb shows in-frame clones only, minus some. The sample consists of about 1 million clones, roughly 75% of them appearing once. Sequenced sample: memory CD4+ T cells sorted from blood. The receptors shown here come from a young man in good health. CDR3s include the opening cysteine and the closing phenylalanine or tryptophan. The order of the fields is J gene, V gene, clone size, D gene, CDR3 protein, CDR3 DNA. D genes are given only for firm matches. Not every row has a clone size; where given, it reads once, few, many or a size class.

j_call: TRBJ2-2
v_call: TRBV5-1
clone_size: .
d_call: .
cdr3_aa: CASSPSSGGLTGELFF
cdr3_nt: TGCGCCAGCAGCCCCTCTTCGGGGGGCCTCACCGGGGAGCTGTTTTTT

j_call: TRBJ2-2
v_call: TRBV18
clone_size: .
d_call: .
cdr3_aa: CASSPSGTQNTGELFF
cdr3_nt: TGTGCCAGCTCACCTTCCGGGACTCAGAACACCGGGGAGCTGTTTTTT

j_call: TRBJ1-2
v_call: TRBV5-4
clone_size: once
d_call: TRBD1
cdr3_aa: CASSQDRGWGGYTF
cdr3_nt: TGTGCCAGCAGCCAAGACAGGGGGTGGGGTGGCTACACCTTC

j_call: TRBJ2-5
v_call: TRBV7-2
clone_size: .
d_call: .
cdr3_aa: CASSLVGSQETQYF
cdr3_nt: TGTGCCAGCAGCTTAGTGGGCAGCCAAGAGACCCAGTACTTC

j_call: TRBJ2-3
v_call: TRBV11-2
clone_size: .
d_call: .
cdr3_aa: CASSPRTRTDTQYF
cdr3_nt: TGTGCCAGCAGCCCACGGACGAGGACAGATACGCAGTATTTT

j_call: TRBJ1-6
v_call: TRBV6-5
clone_size: .
d_call: .
cdr3_aa: CASSYPQQNSPLHF
cdr3_nt: TGTGCCAGCAGTTACCCACAGCAAAATTCACCCCTCCACTTT

j_call: TRBJ1-1
v_call: TRBV5-1
clone_size: .
d_call: TRBD1
cdr3_aa: CASSVDRGKGTEAFF
cdr3_nt: TGCGCCAGCAGCGTGGACAGGGGGAAGGGCACTGAAGCTTTCTTT

j_call: TRBJ2-1
v_call: TRBV4-3
clone_size: .
d_call: .
cdr3_aa: CASSQDHIPTDEQFF
cdr3_nt: TGCGCCAGCAGCCAAGATCATATCCCTACGGATGAGCAGTTCTTC

j_call: TRBJ1-2
v_call: TRBV6-1
clone_size: .
d_call: TRBD1
cdr3_aa: CASSDPGGKIIGYTF
cdr3_nt: TGTGCCAGCAGTGACCCAGGGGGCAAAATAATAGGCTACACCTTC

j_call: TRBJ2-7
v_call: TRBV27
clone_size: .
d_call: .
cdr3_aa: CASSSRYLGRLYEQYF
cdr3_nt: TGTGCCAGCAGCTCAAGATACCTAGGCAGACTCTACGAGCAGTACTTC

j_call: TRBJ2-3
v_call: TRBV5-1
clone_size: few
d_call: TRBD2
cdr3_aa: CASSLDLAGYGDTQYF
cdr3_nt: TGCGCCAGCAGCTTGGACCTAGCGGGGTACGGAGATACGCAGTATTTT

j_call: TRBJ2-2
v_call: TRBV4-1
clone_size: many
d_call: .
cdr3_aa: CASSQDVSPAGELFF
cdr3_nt: TGCGCCAGCAGCCAAGATGTGAGCCCGGCCGGGGAGCTGTTTTTT

j_call: TRBJ2-1
v_call: TRBV4-3
clone_size: .
d_call: TRBD2
cdr3_aa: CASSQVWAGGPGEQFF
cdr3_nt: TGCGCCAGCAGCCAAGTTTGGGCGGGAGGGCCGGGTGAGCAGTTCTTC

j_call: TRBJ1-3
v_call: TRBV5-5
clone_size: few
d_call: TRBD1
cdr3_aa: CATRTGPSSGNTIYF
cdr3_nt: TGTGCCACCCGGACAGGCCCGAGCTCTGGAAACACCATATATTTT

j_call: TRBJ2-7
v_call: TRBV21-1
clone_size: .
d_call: .
cdr3_aa: CASSEGLQTYEQYF
cdr3_nt: TGTGCCAGCAGCGAAGGACTGCAAACCTACGAGCAGTACTTC

j_call: TRBJ1-3
v_call: TRBV7-2
clone_size: few
d_call: TRBD1
cdr3_aa: CASSQDRAVNTIYF
cdr3_nt: TGTGCCAGCAGCCAGGACAGGGCAGTAAACACCATATATTTT

j_call: TRBJ2-5
v_call: TRBV6-6
clone_size: .
d_call: TRBD2
cdr3_aa: CASSSSGRGETQYF
cdr3_nt: TGTGCCAGCAGTTCAAGCGGGAGAGGAGAGACCCAGTACTTC

j_call: TRBJ2-1
v_call: TRBV18
clone_size: few
d_call: .
cdr3_aa: CASSPRRDFNEQFF
cdr3_nt: TGTGCCAGCTCACCACGGCGGGACTTCAATGAGCAGTTCTTC

j_call: TRBJ1-1
v_call: TRBV7-3
clone_size: .
d_call: .
cdr3_aa: CASSPQQGSTEAFF
cdr3_nt: TGTGCCAGCAGCCCCCAACAGGGAAGCACTGAAGCTTTCTTT

j_call: TRBJ2-7
v_call: TRBV30
clone_size: .
d_call: .
cdr3_aa: CAWSVQYEQYF
cdr3_nt: TGTGCCTGGAGTGTACAGTACGAGCAGTACTTC

j_call: TRBJ1-4
v_call: TRBV19
clone_size: .
d_call: TRBD1
cdr3_aa: CASSPWTGGGEKLFF
cdr3_nt: TGTGCCAGTAGTCCGTGGACAGGGGGAGGAGAAAAACTGTTTTTT

j_call: TRBJ2-7
v_call: TRBV4-1
clone_size: .
d_call: .
cdr3_aa: CASSQDRISSYEQYF
cdr3_nt: TGCGCCAGCAGCCAAGATCGGATTTCCTCCTACGAGCAGTACTTC

j_call: TRBJ1-2
v_call: TRBV6-1
clone_size: .
d_call: .
cdr3_aa: CASTPGSGNYGYTF
cdr3_nt: TGTGCCAGCACCCCCGGGTCCGGAAACTATGGCTACACCTTC

j_call: TRBJ1-1
v_call: TRBV9
clone_size: .
d_call: TRBD1
cdr3_aa: CASSATGMNTEAFF
cdr3_nt: TGTGCCAGCAGCGCGACAGGGATGAACACTGAAGCTTTCTTT

j_call: TRBJ1-1
v_call: TRBV4-1
clone_size: many
d_call: .
cdr3_aa: CASSQGSDGNTEAFF
cdr3_nt: TGCGCCAGCAGCCAAGGGTCCGACGGGAACACTGAAGCTTTCTTT

j_call: TRBJ1-2
v_call: TRBV5-1
clone_size: once
d_call: .
cdr3_aa: CASSLAPGAYGYTF
cdr3_nt: TGCGCCAGCAGCTTGGCCCCAGGGGCATATGGCTACACCTTC

j_call: TRBJ2-3
v_call: TRBV18
clone_size: .
d_call: .
cdr3_aa: CASSPLGSRTDTQYF
cdr3_nt: TGTGCCAGCTCACCACTCGGGAGTCGCACAGATACGCAGTATTTT

j_call: TRBJ1-6
v_call: TRBV10-3
clone_size: .
d_call: TRBD1
cdr3_aa: CAISASGGASGGPLHF
cdr3_nt: TGTGCCATCAGTGCATCAGGGGGCGCCTCAGGGGGACCCCTCCACTTT

j_call: TRBJ1-1
v_call: TRBV6-5
clone_size: .
d_call: .
cdr3_aa: CASSTGVLAEAFF
cdr3_nt: TGTGCCAGCAGTACGGGAGTTCTGGCTGAAGCTTTCTTT

j_call: TRBJ2-5
v_call: TRBV30
clone_size: .
d_call: TRBD1
cdr3_aa: CAWSGQAGETQYF
cdr3_nt: TGTGCCTGGAGCGGACAGGCGGGAGAGACCCAGTACTTC

j_call: TRBJ1-5
v_call: TRBV28
clone_size: .
d_call: .
cdr3_aa: CASSFWEEGVEPQHF
cdr3_nt: TGTGCCAGCAGTTTTTGGGAAGAAGGGGTGGAGCCCCAGCATTTT

j_call: TRBJ2-3
v_call: TRBV29-1
clone_size: .
d_call: TRBD2
cdr3_aa: CSVGVRGRSTDTQYF
cdr3_nt: TGCAGCGTGGGGGTCCGCGGGAGAAGCACAGATACGCAGTATTTT

j_call: TRBJ1-5
v_call: TRBV6-1
clone_size: .
d_call: TRBD1
cdr3_aa: CASSGQGMYQPQHF
cdr3_nt: TGTGCCAGCAGCGGACAGGGGATGTATCAGCCCCAGCATTTT

j_call: TRBJ2-5
v_call: TRBV18
clone_size: once
d_call: .
cdr3_aa: CASSPTALTQETQYF
cdr3_nt: TGTGCCAGCTCACCGACAGCGCTAACCCAAGAGACCCAGTACTTC

j_call: TRBJ1-6
v_call: TRBV4-3
clone_size: .
d_call: .
cdr3_aa: CASSPQGGYGNSPLHF
cdr3_nt: TGCGCCAGTTCTCCGCAGGGAGGGTACGGTAATTCACCCCTCCACTTT

j_call: TRBJ2-7
v_call: TRBV27
clone_size: few
d_call: .
cdr3_aa: CASSPRIPGREQYF
cdr3_nt: TGTGCCAGCAGTCCCAGAATCCCGGGTCGGGAGCAGTACTTC

j_call: TRBJ2-2
v_call: TRBV5-1
clone_size: .
d_call: TRBD1
cdr3_aa: CASSPGQGGGELFF
cdr3_nt: TGCGCCAGCAGCCCGGGACAGGGAGGCGGGGAGCTGTTTTTT

j_call: TRBJ1-1
v_call: TRBV5-6
clone_size: .
d_call: .
cdr3_aa: CASSRGQNTEAFF
cdr3_nt: TGTGCCAGCAGCCGCGGACAGAACACTGAAGCTTTCTTT

j_call: TRBJ2-7
v_call: TRBV5-4
clone_size: .
d_call: TRBD2
cdr3_aa: CASSFREGRPEQYF
cdr3_nt: TGTGCCAGCAGCTTTAGGGAGGGCAGGCCCGAGCAGTACTTC

j_call: TRBJ2-4
v_call: TRBV10-2
clone_size: .
d_call: TRBD2
cdr3_aa: CASSEPQNLAGGPHIQYF
cdr3_nt: TGCGCCAGCAGTGAGCCACAGAACTTAGCGGGAGGGCCTCACATTCAGTACTTC

j_call: TRBJ1-4
v_call: TRBV6-1
clone_size: .
d_call: .
cdr3_aa: CASMSWGLIEKLFF
cdr3_nt: TGTGCCAGCATGAGTTGGGGGCTTATTGAAAAACTGTTTTTT

j_call: TRBJ2-7
v_call: TRBV25-1
clone_size: once
d_call: .
cdr3_aa: CASSPRDVGYEQYF
cdr3_nt: TGTGCCAGCAGTCCCCGGGACGTAGGCTACGAGCAGTACTTC

j_call: TRBJ1-6
v_call: TRBV27
clone_size: many
d_call: .
cdr3_aa: CASNQGRNSPLHF
cdr3_nt: TGTGCCAGCAATCAGGGGAGAAATTCACCCCTCCACTTT

j_call: TRBJ2-1
v_call: TRBV6-5
clone_size: .
d_call: .
cdr3_aa: CASSAAGLGTNEQFF
cdr3_nt: TGTGCCAGCAGTGCCGCGGGACTCGGAACCAATGAGCAGTTCTTC

j_call: TRBJ2-1
v_call: TRBV11-2
clone_size: .
d_call: .
cdr3_aa: CASSSHGGGNYNEQFF
cdr3_nt: TGTGCCAGCAGCTCCCATGGAGGCGGTAACTACAATGAGCAGTTCTTC

j_call: TRBJ2-2
v_call: TRBV15
clone_size: .
d_call: .
cdr3_aa: CATSRASVVGGELFF
cdr3_nt: TGTGCCACCAGCAGAGCCTCCGTAGTGGGCGGGGAGCTGTTTTTT

j_call: TRBJ2-7
v_call: TRBV9
clone_size: .
d_call: .
cdr3_aa: CASSVGPTGKYEQYF
cdr3_nt: TGTGCCAGCAGCGTAGGGCCTACCGGGAAGTACGAGCAGTACTTC

j_call: TRBJ2-3
v_call: TRBV29-1
clone_size: .
d_call: .
cdr3_aa: CSVKRNSDTQYF
cdr3_nt: TGCAGCGTTAAGCGGAATTCAGATACGCAGTATTTT

j_call: TRBJ1-6
v_call: TRBV6-1
clone_size: .
d_call: .
cdr3_aa: CATRGGQNYNSPLHF
cdr3_nt: TGTGCCACGAGGGGGGGGCAAAACTATAATTCACCCCTCCACTTT

j_call: TRBJ2-1
v_call: TRBV10-1
clone_size: few
d_call: .
cdr3_aa: CATERDNSRFF
cdr3_nt: TGCGCCACCGAACGGGACAACTCTCGGTTCTTC

j_call: TRBJ1-1
v_call: TRBV2
clone_size: few
d_call: .
cdr3_aa: CASNLAITTNTEAFF
cdr3_nt: TGTGCCAGCAATCTGGCCATAACCACTAACACTGAAGCTTTCTTT

j_call: TRBJ2-3
v_call: TRBV11-2
clone_size: .
d_call: TRBD2
cdr3_aa: CASRTLAGYTDTQYF
cdr3_nt: TGTGCCAGCAGGACTCTAGCGGGATACACAGATACGCAGTATTTT

j_call: TRBJ2-1
v_call: TRBV19
clone_size: .
d_call: TRBD2
cdr3_aa: CASNPGVAGNEQFF
cdr3_nt: TGTGCCAGTAATCCCGGGGTAGCGGGCAATGAGCAGTTCTTC